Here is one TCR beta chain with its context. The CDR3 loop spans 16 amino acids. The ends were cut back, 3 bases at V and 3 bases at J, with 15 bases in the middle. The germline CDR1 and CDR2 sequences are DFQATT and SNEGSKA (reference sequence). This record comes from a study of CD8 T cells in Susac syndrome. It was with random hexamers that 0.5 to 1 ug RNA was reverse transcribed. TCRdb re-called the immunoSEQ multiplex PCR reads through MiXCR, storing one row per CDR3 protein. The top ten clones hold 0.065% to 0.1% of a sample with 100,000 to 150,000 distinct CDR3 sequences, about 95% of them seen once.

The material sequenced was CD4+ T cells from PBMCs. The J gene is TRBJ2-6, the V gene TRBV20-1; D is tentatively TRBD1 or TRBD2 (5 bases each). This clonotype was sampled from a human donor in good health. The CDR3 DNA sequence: TGCAGTGCTAGGGTCCAGGGACGGGGTGGGGCCAACGTCCTGACTTTC. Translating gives CSARVQGRGGANVLTF.